This entry lists 2 T cell receptor beta chains sequenced from one sample in a study of blood T cell repertoires in COVID-19. Using immunoSEQ multiplex PCR, the repertoire was profiled, and TCRdb retains in-frame clones only, with some absent. Of approximately 250,000 clones in the sample, roughly 79% were seen once. The material sequenced was PBMCs or T cells enriched from blood (not recorded which). The source is a man aged 40-49 years who had recovered from COVID-19.

The genes are TRBV30 and TRBJ1-2, with 9 bases matching TRBD1. Germline loops: CDR1 GTSNPN, CDR2 SVGIG (reference sequence). The CDR3 is 15 amino acids. V was clipped by 1 base and J by 2 bases; unmatched bases: 5. The CDR3 nucleotides read TGTGCCTGGAGTGCGGGGACAGGGTGGAACTATGGCTACACCTTC. It yields the protein CAWSAGTGWNYGYTF.

The chain uses TRBV15 and TRBJ2-1; TRBD1 is a possible D gene (6 bases). Germline V gene sequence: CDR1 LNHNV, CDR2 YYDKDF (reference sequence). V was trimmed by 6 bases and J by 2 bases, leaving 14 bases between them. This CDR3 has 15 amino acids. CDR3 loop: CATRADRSTYNEQFF. CDR3 bases: TGTGCCACCAGAGCCGACAGGTCCACCTACAATGAGCAGTTCTTC. The whole variable domain, remainder taken from reference TRBV15 and TRBJ2-1, is DAMVIQNPRYQVTQFGKPVTLSCSQTLNHNVMYWYQQKSSQAPKLLFHYYDKDFNNEADTPDNFQSRRPNTSFCFLDIRSPGLGDTAMYLCATRADRSTYNEQFFGPGTRLTVL.